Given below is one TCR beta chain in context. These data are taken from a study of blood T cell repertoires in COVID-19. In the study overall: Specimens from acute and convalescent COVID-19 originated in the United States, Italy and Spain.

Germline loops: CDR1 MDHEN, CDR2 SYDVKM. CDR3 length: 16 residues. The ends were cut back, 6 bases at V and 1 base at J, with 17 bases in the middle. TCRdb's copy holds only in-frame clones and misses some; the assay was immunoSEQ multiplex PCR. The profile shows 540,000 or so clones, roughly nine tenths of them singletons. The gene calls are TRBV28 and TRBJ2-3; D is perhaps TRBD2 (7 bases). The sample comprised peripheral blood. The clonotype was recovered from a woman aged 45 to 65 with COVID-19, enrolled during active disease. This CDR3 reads CASRPRGARGTDTQYF. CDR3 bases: TGTGCCAGCAGACCTCGGGGGGCCCGGGGCACAGATACGCAGTATTTT.